This TCR beta chain was documented in a study of control samples from healthy donors and cancer patients. The CDR3 contains 14 residues. The germline V and J ends were trimmed by 10 bases and 6 bases, with 19 bases remaining between them. Germline CDR1 and CDR2: SNHLY and FYNNEI. Only in-frame clones appear in the TCRdb table, and some are missing; sequencing was by immunoSEQ multiplex PCR. The table records 170,000 or so clones, roughly 93% of them present only once. Input material: blood. The sequence was obtained from a man aged 18 to 35 in good health. The chain has TRBV2 and TRBJ2-1; the D gene is possibly TRBD1 (5 bases). The CDR3 protein is CATDGGAKVNEQFF. DNA of the CDR3: TGTGCCACCGACGGTGGGGCCAAAGTCAATGAGCAGTTCTTC. Supplemented by reference TRBV2 and TRBJ2-1, the full variable domain reads EPEVTQTPSHQVTQMGQEVILRCVPISNHLYFYWYRQILGQKVEFLVSFYNNEISEKSEIFDDQFSVERPDGSNFTLKIRSTKLEDSAMYFCATDGGAKVNEQFFGPGTRLTVL.